This T cell receptor (beta chain) was identified during a study of radiotherapy plus CTLA-4 blockade in lung cancer. Notes on the study in general: Peripheral blood showed expansion of tumor-derived TCR clones after radiotherapy and ipilimumab.

For this clone: No antigen is known for it.

Germline CDR1 reads MNHEY; CDR2 reads SVGAGI. V was clipped by 7 bases and J by 6 bases, with 12 bases between them. The CDR3 extends over 13 amino acids. Data came from immunoSEQ multiplex PCR; TCRdb stores just in-frame clones and leaves some out. Of around 90,000 clones in the sample, over 80% were seen once. The sequenced sample was peripheral blood, obtained from a patient treated with radiotherapy plus ipilimumab. This sequence joins TRBV6-5 and TRBJ2-2, with D perhaps TRBD1 (5 bases). The receptor was derived from a human donor with non-small cell lung cancer that progressed on radiotherapy plus ipilimumab. This CDR3 reads CASTSAGSGELFF. The CDR3 region has the DNA TGTGCCAGCACCTCCGCAGGGTCCGGGGAGCTGTTTTTT.